These T cell receptor beta chains were read from a single sample in a study of T cell responses to AZD1222 COVID-19 vaccine. TCRdb's copy holds only in-frame clones and misses some; the assay was immunoSEQ multiplex PCR. This sample has 170,000 or so clones; 75% to 95% occur once, and the top ten carry over 1.2%. This specimen consisted of peripheral blood, obtained on day 0 of AZD1222 vaccination. Source of these receptors: an adult in good health. Each CDR3 is given with its conserved first and last residue. Each record gives: CDR3 length, D gene, J gene, clone size, V gene, CDR3 DNA, CDR3 protein. D genes are given only for firm matches. Clone size is stated in some rows and not others, as once, few, many or a class when expanded.

>15|TRBD1|TRBJ2-7|NA|TRBV3-1/TRBV3-2
TGTGCCAGCAGCCGAGGGACAGGGGGAGGGAACGAGCAGTACTTC
CASSRGTGGGNEQYF
>17|NA|TRBJ1-4|NA|TRBV5-8
TGTGCCAGCAGCTCTTTTCTGATGAGGTCCCTTAATGAAAAACTGTTTTTT
CASSSFLMRSLNEKLFF
>18|NA|TRBJ1-1|NA|TRBV9
TGTGCCAGCAGCGTAGATGGGGGATCGCGGGGTTTGAACACTGAAGCTTTCTTT
CASSVDGGSRGLNTEAFF
>16|TRBD2|TRBJ2-1|NA|TRBV14
TGTGCTAGCAGCCGGACGAGCGGGGGGCCGGGGAATGAGCAGTTCTTC
CASSRTSGGPGNEQFF
>16|NA|TRBJ1-3|once|TRBV5-1
TGCGCCAGCAGCTTGGGTGGGGATATTAACGGAAACACCATATATTTT
CASSLGGDINGNTIYF
>15|NA|TRBJ1-1|NA|TRBV18
TGTGCCAGCTCACCACTGGAGGGACAGAACACTGAAGCTTTCTTT
CASSPLEGQNTEAFF
>16|TRBD1|TRBJ1-6|NA|TRBV18
TGTGCCAGCTCACCAAGCGCAGGGGGTGGGAATTCACCCCTCCACTTT
CASSPSAGGGNSPLHF
>16|TRBD1|TRBJ1-3|NA|TRBV5-5
TGTGCCAGCAGCTCACTAGGACAGGGGGCTGGAAACACCATATATTTT
CASSSLGQGAGNTIYF
>13|NA|TRBJ2-7|NA|TRBV12-3/TRBV12-4
TGTGCCAGCTGCGTGGGTTGGCGCGACGAGCAGTACTTC
CASCVGWRDEQYF
>17|NA|TRBJ1-2|NA|TRBV15
TGTGCCACCAGCAGAGATCAATGGACAGAAACTAACTATGGCTACACCTTC
CATSRDQWTETNYGYTF
>16|NA|TRBJ1-3|NA|TRBV7-8
TGTGCCAGCAGCTTTAGCACGGGTGTTCCTGGAAACACCATATATTTT
CASSFSTGVPGNTIYF
>13|NA|TRBJ2-7|NA|TRBV18
TGTGCCAGCTCACCTAATACCGGCTACGAGCAGTACTTC
CASSPNTGYEQYF
>15|NA|TRBJ1-1|NA|TRBV5-1
TGCGCCAGCAGCTTCCAGGCTACTGGGAGCACTGAAGCTTTCTTT
CASSFQATGSTEAFF
>13|NA|TRBJ1-5|NA|TRBV30
TGTGCCTGGAGTGTATCCAGGCAGCAGCCCCAGCATTTT
CAWSVSRQQPQHF
>12|NA|TRBJ2-7|NA|TRBV2
TGTGCCAGCAGTTCCGCACTCTACGAGCAGTACTTC
CASSSALYEQYF
>15|NA|TRBJ1-4|NA|TRBV9
TGTGCCAGCAGCGTAGGCAGCGGAGAGGAGGAAAAACTGTTTTTT
CASSVGSGEEEKLFF
>16|TRBD1|TRBJ1-4|once|TRBV6-1
TGTGCCAGCAGTGGGCCGCGGACAGGGGTGGAGGAAAAACTGTTTTTT
CASSGPRTGVEEKLFF
>11|TRBD1|TRBJ2-7|NA|TRBV6-6
TGTGCCAGCAGTTGGACAGGGGAGCAGTACTTC
CASSWTGEQYF
>13|NA|TRBJ1-1|NA|TRBV28
TGTGCCAGCAGTTCAACCCGGGCTGGTGAAGCTTTCTTT
CASSSTRAGEAFF
>17|NA|TRBJ1-6|NA|TRBV6-6
TGTGCCAGCAGTCCCGGGTCTATCGTGGGATACCTTTCACCCCTCCACTTT
CASSPGSIVGYLSPLHF
>13|NA|TRBJ1-2|NA|TRBV28
TGTGCCAGCAGTGTACAGGGAGTCAATGGCTACACCTTC
CASSVQGVNGYTF
>17|TRBD2|TRBJ2-3|NA|TRBV4-1
TGCGCCAGCAGCCAAGAGGGGACTAGCGATCTCACAGATACGCAGTATTTT
CASSQEGTSDLTDTQYF
>13|NA|TRBJ1-1|NA|TRBV9
TGTGCCAGCAGCCGACTGGGGTACACTGAAGCTTTCTTT
CASSRLGYTEAFF
>16|TRBD2|TRBJ2-5|NA|TRBV18
TGTGCCAGCTCACCCCGGACTAGCGGGGGGGCGGAGACCCAGTACTTC
CASSPRTSGGAETQYF
>15|NA|TRBJ2-2|NA|TRBV6-5
TGTGCCAGCAATTCTCTTCAGGGATGGGCCGGGGAGCTGTTTTTT
CASNSLQGWAGELFF
>14|NA|TRBJ1-1|NA|TRBV10-3
TGTGCCATCAGTGACACAGGGAAGAACACTGAAGCTTTCTTT
CAISDTGKNTEAFF
>12|NA|TRBJ2-1|NA|TRBV6-2/TRBV6-3
TGTGCCAGCAGTCGACAGGACAATGAGCAGTTCTTC
CASSRQDNEQFF